This TCR beta chain was identified in a study of Graves' ophthalmopathy and Graves' hyperthyroidism. The study amplified TCR beta CDR3 regions using RNA transcripts. HTBI primers primed a first-round RT-PCR, and a second-round multiplex PCR followed. TCRdb redid the calling of the multiplex PCR reads with MiXCR, one entry per CDR3 protein. The sample lists around 1.1 million distinct CDR3 sequences; about two fifths were seen once. In its sample, this clonotype was seen many times. Its antigen is as yet unknown. The CDR3 covers 13 residues. Deletions cut 3 bases from V and 8 bases from J, with 16 bases between. Germline V gene sequence: CDR1 DFQATT, CDR2 SNEGSKA (reference sequence). Study outcomes and limitations: Among thyroid clonotypes expanded above 0.001 frequency, most also appeared in blood. Forecasting of ophthalmopathy progression by the model achieved approximately 70% sensitivity and roughly 78% specificity.

Hyperthyroidism patients, aged 18 to 65, were newly diagnosed, under 2 months' duration. Each diagnosis was determined on the basis of clinical symptoms, serum thyroxine, TRAb, thyroid ultrasound and orbital computed tomography. The chain is built from TRBV20-1 and TRBJ1-2; the D gene is possibly TRBD1 (6 bases). The source material was peripheral blood or thyroid tissue (not recorded which). The clonotype originates from an adult man with Graves' hyperthyroidism. The CDR3 coding sequence is TGCAGTGCTAGTGGTAGGGGGGTAGAAGGCTACACCTTC. This translates into CSASGRGVEGYTF.